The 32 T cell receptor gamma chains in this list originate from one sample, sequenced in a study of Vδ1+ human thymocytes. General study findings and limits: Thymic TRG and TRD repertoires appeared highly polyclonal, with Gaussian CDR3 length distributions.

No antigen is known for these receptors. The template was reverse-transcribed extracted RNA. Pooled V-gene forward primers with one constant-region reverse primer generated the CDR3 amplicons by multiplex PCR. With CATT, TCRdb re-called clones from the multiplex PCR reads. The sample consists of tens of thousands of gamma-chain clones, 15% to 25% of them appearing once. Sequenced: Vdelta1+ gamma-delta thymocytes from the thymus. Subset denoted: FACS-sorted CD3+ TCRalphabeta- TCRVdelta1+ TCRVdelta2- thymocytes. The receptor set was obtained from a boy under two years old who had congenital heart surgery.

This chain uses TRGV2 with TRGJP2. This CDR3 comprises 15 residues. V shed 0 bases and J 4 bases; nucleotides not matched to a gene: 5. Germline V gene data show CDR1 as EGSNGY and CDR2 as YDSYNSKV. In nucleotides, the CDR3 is TGTGCCACCTGGGACGGGACCCTTAGTGATTGGATCAAGACGTTT. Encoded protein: CATWDGTLSDWIKTF.

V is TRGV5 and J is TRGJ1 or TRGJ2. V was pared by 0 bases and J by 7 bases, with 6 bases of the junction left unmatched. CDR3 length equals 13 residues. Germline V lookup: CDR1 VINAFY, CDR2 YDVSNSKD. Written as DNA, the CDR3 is TGTGCCACCTGGGACAGGCCAAAGTATAAGAAACTCTTT. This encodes CATWDRPKYKKLF.

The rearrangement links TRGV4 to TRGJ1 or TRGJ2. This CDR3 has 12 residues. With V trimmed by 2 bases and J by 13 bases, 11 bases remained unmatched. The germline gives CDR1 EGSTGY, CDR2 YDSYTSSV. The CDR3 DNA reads TGTGCCACCTGGGATGTGTTTGCCCACAAACTCTTT. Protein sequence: CATWDVFAHKLF.

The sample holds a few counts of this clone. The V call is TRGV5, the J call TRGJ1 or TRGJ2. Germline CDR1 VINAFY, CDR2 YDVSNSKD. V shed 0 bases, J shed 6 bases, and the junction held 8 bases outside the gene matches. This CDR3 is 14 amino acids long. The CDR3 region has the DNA TGTGCCACCTGGGACAGGCCAGGGGTTTATAAGAAACTCTTT. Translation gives CATWDRPGVYKKLF.

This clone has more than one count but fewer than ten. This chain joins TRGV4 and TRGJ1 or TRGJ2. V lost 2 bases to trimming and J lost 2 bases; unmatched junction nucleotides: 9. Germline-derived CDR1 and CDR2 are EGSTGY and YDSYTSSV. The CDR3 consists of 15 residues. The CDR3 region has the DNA TGTGCCACCTGGGATGAATTGGGTTATTATTATAAGAAACTCTTT. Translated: CATWDELGYYYKKLF.

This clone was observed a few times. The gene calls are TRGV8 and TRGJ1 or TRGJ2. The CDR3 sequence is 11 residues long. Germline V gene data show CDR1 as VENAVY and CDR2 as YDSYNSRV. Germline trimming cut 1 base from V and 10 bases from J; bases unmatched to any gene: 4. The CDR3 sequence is CATWDSLKKLF. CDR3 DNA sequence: TGTGCCACCTGGGATAGCCTGAAGAAACTCTTT.

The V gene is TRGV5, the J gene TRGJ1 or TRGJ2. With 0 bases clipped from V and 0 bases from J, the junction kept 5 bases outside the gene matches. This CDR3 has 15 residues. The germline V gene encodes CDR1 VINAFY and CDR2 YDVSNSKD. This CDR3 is CATWDRPGNYYKKLF. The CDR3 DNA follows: TGTGCCACCTGGGACAGGCCTGGGAATTATTATAAGAAACTCTTT.

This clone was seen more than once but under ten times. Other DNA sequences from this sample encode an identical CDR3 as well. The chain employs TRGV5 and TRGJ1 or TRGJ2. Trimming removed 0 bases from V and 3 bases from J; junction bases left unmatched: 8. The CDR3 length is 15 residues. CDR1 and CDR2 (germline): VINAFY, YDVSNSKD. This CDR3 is CATWDRPGLYYKKLF. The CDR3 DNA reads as TGTGCCACCTGGGACAGGCCAGGGCTTTATTATAAGAAACTCTTT.

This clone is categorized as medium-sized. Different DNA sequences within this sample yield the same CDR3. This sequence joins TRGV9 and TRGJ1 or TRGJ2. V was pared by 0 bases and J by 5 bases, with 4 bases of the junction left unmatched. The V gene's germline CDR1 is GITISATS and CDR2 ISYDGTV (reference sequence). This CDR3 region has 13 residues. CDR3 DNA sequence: TGTGCCTTGTGGGAGGTGCTTCATTATAAGAAACTCTTT. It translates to CALWEVLHYKKLF.

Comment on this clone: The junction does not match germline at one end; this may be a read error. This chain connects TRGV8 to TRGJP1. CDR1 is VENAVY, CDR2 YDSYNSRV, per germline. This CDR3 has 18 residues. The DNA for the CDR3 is TGTGCCACCTGGGATCAGAAGGATAATTATACCTCTGGTTGGTTCAAGATATTT. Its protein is CATWDQKDNYTSGWFKIF.

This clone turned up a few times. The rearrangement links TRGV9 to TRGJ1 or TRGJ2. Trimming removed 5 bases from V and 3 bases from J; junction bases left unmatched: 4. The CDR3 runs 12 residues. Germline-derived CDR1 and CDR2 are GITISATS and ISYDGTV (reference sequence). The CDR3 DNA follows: TGTGCCTTGTGGGTACGTTATTATAAGAAACTCTTT. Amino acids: CALWVRYYKKLF.

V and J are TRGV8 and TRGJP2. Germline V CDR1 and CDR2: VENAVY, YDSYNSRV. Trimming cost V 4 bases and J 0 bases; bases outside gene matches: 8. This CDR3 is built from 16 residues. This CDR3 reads CATWELGNSSDWIKTF. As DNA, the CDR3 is TGTGCCACCTGGGAGTTGGGAAATAGTAGTGATTGGATCAAGACGTTT.

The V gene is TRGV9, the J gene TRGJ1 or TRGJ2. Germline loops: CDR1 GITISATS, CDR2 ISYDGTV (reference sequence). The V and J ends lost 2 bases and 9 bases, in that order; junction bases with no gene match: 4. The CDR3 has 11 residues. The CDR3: CALWEALKKLF. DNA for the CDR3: TGTGCCTTGTGGGAGGCCCTTAAGAAACTCTTT.

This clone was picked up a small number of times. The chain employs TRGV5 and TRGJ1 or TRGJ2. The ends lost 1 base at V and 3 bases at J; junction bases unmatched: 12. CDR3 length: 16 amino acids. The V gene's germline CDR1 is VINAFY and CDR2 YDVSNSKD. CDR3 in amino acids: CATWDSRLGLYYKKLF. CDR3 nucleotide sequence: TGTGCCACCTGGGACAGCCGGCTGGGGCTTTATTATAAGAAACTCTTT.

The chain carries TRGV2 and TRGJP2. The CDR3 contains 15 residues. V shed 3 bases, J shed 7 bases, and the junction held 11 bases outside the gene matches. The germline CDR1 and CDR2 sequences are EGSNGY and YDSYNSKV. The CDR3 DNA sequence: TGTGCCACCTGGGACAGGCCTTGGAATGATTGGATCAAGACGTTT. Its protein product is CATWDRPWNDWIKTF.

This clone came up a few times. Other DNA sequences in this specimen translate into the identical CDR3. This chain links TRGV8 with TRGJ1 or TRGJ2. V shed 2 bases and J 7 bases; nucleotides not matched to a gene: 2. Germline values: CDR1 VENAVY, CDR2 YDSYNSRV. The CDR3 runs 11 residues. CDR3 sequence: CATWDTYKKLF. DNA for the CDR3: TGTGCCACCTGGGATACCTATAAGAAACTCTTT.

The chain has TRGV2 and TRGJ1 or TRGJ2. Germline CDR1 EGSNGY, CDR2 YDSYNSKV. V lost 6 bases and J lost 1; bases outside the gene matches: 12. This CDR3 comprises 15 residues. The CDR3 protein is CATWPSKPNYYKKLF. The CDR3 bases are TGTGCCACCTGGCCCTCAAAGCCCAATTATTATAAGAAACTCTTT.

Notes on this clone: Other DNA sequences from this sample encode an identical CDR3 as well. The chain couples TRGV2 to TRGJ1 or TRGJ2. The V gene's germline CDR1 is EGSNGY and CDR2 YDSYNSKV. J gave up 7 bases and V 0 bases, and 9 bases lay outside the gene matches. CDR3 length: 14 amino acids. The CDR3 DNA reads TGTGCCACCTGGGACGGGCTTCTTGGGTATAAGAAACTCTTT. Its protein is CATWDGLLGYKKLF.

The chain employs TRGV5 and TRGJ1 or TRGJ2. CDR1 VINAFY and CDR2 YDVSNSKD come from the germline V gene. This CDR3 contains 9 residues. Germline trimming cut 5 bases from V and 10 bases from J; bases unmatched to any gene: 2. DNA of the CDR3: TGTGCCACCTGGGCAAAGAAACTCTTT. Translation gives CATWAKKLF.

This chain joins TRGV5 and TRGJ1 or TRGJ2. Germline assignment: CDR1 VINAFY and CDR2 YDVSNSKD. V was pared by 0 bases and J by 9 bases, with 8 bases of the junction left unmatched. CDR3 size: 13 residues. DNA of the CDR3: TGTGCCACCTGGGACAGGCTCTCGGGTAAGAAACTCTTT. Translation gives CATWDRLSGKKLF.

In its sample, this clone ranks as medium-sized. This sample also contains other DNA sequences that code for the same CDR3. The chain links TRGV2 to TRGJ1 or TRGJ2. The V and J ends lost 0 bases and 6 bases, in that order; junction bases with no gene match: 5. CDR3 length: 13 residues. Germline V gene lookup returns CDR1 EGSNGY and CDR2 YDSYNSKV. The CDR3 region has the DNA TGTGCCACCTGGGACGGGCGCTGTTATAAGAAACTCTTT. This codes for CATWDGRCYKKLF.

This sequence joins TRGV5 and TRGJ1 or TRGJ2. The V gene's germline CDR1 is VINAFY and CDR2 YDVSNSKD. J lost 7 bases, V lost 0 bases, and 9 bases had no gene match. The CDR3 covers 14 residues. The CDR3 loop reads CATWDRPTHYKKLF. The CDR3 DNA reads TGTGCCACCTGGGACAGGCCTACCCACTATAAGAAACTCTTT.

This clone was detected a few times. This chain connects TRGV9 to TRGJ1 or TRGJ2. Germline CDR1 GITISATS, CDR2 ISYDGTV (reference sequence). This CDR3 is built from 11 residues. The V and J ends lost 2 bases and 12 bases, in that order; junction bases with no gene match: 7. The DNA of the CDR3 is TGTGCCTTGTGGGAGGAGTTGCGGAAACTCTTT. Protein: CALWEELRKLF.

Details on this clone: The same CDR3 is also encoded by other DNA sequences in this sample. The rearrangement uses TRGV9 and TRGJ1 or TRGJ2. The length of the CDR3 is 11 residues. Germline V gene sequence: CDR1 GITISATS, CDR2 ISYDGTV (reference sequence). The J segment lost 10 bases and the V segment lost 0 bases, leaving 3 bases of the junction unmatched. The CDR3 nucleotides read TGTGCCTTGTGGGAGGTGGACAAGAAACTCTTT. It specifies CALWEVDKKLF.

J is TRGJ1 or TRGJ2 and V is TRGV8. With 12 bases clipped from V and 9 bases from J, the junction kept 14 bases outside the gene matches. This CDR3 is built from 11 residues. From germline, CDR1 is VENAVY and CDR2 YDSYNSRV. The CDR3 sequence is CAAQVPRKKLF. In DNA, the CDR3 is TGTGCCGCGCAGGTCCCCCGTAAGAAACTCTTT.

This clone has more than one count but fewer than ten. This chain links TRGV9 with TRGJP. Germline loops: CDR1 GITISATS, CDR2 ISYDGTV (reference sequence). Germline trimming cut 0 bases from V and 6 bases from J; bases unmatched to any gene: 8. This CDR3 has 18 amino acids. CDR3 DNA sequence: TGTGCCTTGTGGGAGGTGCAGTGTGGAGAGTTGGGCAAAAAAATCAAGGTATTT. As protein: CALWEVQCGELGKKIKVF.

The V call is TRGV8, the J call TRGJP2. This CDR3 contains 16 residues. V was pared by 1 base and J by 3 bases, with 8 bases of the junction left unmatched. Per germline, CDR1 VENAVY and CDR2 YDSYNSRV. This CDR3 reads CATWDRSGGSDWIKTF. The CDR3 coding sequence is TGTGCCACCTGGGATAGATCCGGAGGTAGTGATTGGATCAAGACGTTT.

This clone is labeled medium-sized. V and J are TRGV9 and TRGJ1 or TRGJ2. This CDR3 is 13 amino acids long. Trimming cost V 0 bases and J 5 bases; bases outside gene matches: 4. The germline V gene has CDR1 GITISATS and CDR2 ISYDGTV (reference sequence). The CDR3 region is CALWEVPDYKKLF. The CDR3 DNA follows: TGTGCCTTGTGGGAGGTGCCAGATTATAAGAAACTCTTT.

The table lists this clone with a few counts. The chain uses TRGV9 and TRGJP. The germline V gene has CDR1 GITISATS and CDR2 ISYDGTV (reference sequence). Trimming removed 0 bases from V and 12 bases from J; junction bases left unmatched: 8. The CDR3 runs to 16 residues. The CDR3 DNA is TGTGCCTTGTGGGAGGTGTGGGATTCGGGCAAAAAAATCAAGGTATTT. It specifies CALWEVWDSGKKIKVF.

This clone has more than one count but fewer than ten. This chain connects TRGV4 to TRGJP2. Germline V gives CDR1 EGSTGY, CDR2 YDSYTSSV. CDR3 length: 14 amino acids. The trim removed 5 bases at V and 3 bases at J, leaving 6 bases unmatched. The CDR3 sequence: CATWAERSDWIKTF. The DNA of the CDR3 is TGTGCCACCTGGGCCGAACGTAGTGATTGGATCAAGACGTTT.

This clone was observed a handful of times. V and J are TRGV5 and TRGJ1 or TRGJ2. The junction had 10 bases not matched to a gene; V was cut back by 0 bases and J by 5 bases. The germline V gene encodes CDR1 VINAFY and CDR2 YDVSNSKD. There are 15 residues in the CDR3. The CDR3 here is CATWDRPMMNYKKLF. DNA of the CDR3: TGTGCCACCTGGGACAGGCCGATGATGAATTATAAGAAACTCTTT.

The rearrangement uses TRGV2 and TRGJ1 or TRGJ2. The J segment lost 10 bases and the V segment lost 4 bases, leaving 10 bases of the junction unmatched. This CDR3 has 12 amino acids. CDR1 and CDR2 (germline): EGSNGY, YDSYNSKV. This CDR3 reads CATWDGKLKKLF. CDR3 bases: TGTGCCACCTGGGATGGAAAGTTAAAGAAACTCTTT.